This T cell receptor beta chain was recorded in a study of monozygotic twins with cystic fibrosis. Broader study findings: Clonality was generally low (median roughly 0.009), higher in the most severe patients. Co-twins had the most similar V usage for 13 of 16 pairs, J for 8.

Concerning this clone itself: Its antigen is currently unknown.

Germline CDR1 and CDR2: LNHDA and SQIVND (reference sequence). The germline V and J ends were trimmed by 6 bases and 2 bases, with 17 bases remaining between them. The CDR3 has 15 amino acids. The data were produced by immunoSEQ multiplex PCR, yet TCRdb's version contains in-frame clones alone and is incomplete. The table has around 30,000 clones, approximately 80% seen once; the top ten hold around 0.88%. This rearrangement joins TRBV19 to TRBJ2-7; D possibly uses TRBD1 or TRBD2 (5 bases each). The sequence was collected from a girl between 2 and 10 years old with cystic fibrosis. The sequencing sample was made of blood. CDR3 nucleotide sequence: TGTGCCAGTAGCCTAACCCCGGGACGCACCTACGAGCAGTACTTC. Translation gives CASSLTPGRTYEQYF.